This TCR beta chain was captured by sequencing in a study of blood T cells in healthy people across ages. Per the germline V gene, CDR1 is ENHRY and CDR2 is SYGVKD. This CDR3 contains 17 residues. V was trimmed by 1 base and J by 0 bases, leaving 13 bases between them. With a J-beta primer mix and a sample-barcoded 5' primer, a second PCR ran about 7 to 12 cycles. TCRdb used MiXCR to reprocess the 5' RACE reads, holding one entry per CDR3 protein. The sample records some 1.8 million distinct CDR3 sequences, about two fifths being singletons. Study-level points and caveats: Estimated diversity, derived from one million T cells, was regarded as an underestimate.

Donors ranged from about 6 to 90 years old and were healthy Caucasians in Russia. Regarding this clonotype: Its cognate antigen is unknown.

This TCR was recovered from a human donor in good health. What was sequenced was blood. The chain links TRBV10-3 to TRBJ1-5; the D is unclear. This chain's CDR3 is CAISEYSVLNSNQPQHF. CDR3 bases: TGTGCCATCAGTGAGTACAGCGTTCTGAATAGCAATCAGCCCCAGCATTTT.